Detailed here is one T cell receptor beta chain. This sample is part of a study of blood T cell repertoires in COVID-19. Looking at the study overall: COVID-19 samples from acute and convalescent phases originated in the United States, Italy and Spain. From T cells, B-cell-depleted T cells, or PBMCs came the material, which was cDNA or gDNA.

Assay: immunoSEQ multiplex PCR; the TCRdb copy retains only in-frame clones and omits some. The sample contains more than 300,000 clones, over 85% of which appear only once. Living in about two dozen US areas, the participants were between 18 and 89 years of age. Which cohort a participant joined came from the clinical history participants gave. This TCR derives from a woman in her thirties who had recovered from COVID-19. The sequenced sample was PBMCs or T cells enriched from blood (not recorded which).

In nucleotides, the CDR3 is TGTGCCAGCAGTGAGGGGAGCCTCTTCAGCAATGAAAAACTGTTTTTT. Protein: CASSEGSLFSNEKLFF. This sequence joins TRBV6-1 and TRBJ1-4; D is unresolved. The CDR3 contains 16 residues. In germline, CDR1 is MNHNS, CDR2 SASEGT. The V end lost 3 bases, the J end lost 5 bases, and 16 bases lay between the germline ends.